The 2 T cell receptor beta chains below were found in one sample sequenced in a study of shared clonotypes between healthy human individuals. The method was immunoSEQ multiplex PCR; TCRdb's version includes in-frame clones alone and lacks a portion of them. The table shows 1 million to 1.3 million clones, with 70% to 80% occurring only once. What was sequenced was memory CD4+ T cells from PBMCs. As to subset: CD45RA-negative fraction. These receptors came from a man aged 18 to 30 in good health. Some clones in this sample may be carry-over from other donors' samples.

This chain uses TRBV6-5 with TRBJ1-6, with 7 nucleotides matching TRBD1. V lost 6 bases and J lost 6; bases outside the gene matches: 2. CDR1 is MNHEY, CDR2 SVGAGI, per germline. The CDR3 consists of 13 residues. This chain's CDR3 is CASSRDSNSPLHF. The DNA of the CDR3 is TGTGCCAGCAGCCGGGACAGTAATTCACCCCTCCACTTT.

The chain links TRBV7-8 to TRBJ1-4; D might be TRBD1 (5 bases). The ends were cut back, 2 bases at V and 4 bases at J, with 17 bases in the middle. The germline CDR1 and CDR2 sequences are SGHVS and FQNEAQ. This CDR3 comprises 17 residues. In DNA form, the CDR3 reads TGTGCCAGCAGCTTATGGGCTGGGACCGGAAGTAATGAAAAACTGTTTTTT. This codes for CASSLWAGTGSNEKLFF.